These T cell receptor beta chains were read from a single sample in a study of T cell repertoires in cytomegalovirus infection. MiXCR, applied by TCRdb to the reads, yields one record per CDR3 protein. The profile covers about 600,000 distinct CDR3 sequences, with 24% appearing a single time and 8% taken by the ten largest. The sequencing input was CD8+ T cells from PBMCs. These receptor sequences come from a human donor in good health (CMV status not recorded). Some clones in this sample may be carry-over from other donors' samples. CDR3s include the opening cysteine and the closing phenylalanine or tryptophan. D genes are given only for firm matches. Expanded clones get a size class; other rows say once, few or many, or leave the size out.

TGTGCCAGCAGCATCCCGGGACTAGCGGGGGGGCCAGTCGACTACGAGCAGTACTTC,CASSIPGLAGGPVDYEQYF,TRBJ2-7,TRBV7-9,many,TRBD2
TGTGCCAGCAGCCGGGGGGAAAATGAGCAGTTCTTC,CASSRGENEQFF,TRBJ2-1,TRBV11-2,few,TRBD2
TGTGCCAGCAGACGGTCTAGCGGGGGCCTTAGCACAGATACGCAGTATTTT,CASRRSSGGLSTDTQYF,TRBJ2-3,TRBV6-2/TRBV6-3,-,TRBD2
TGCAGTGCTAGATCTGCGACAGATACCTACAATGAGCAGTTCTTC,CSARSATDTYNEQFF,TRBJ2-1,TRBV20-1,-,-
TGTGCCAGCAGCTCGTTAGCGTCTAGCTCCTACAATGAGCAGTTCTTC,CASSSLASSSYNEQFF,TRBJ2-1,TRBV7-6,many,-
TGTGCCAGCAGCCCCCTGTGGGTCACGAACACTGAAGCTTTCTTT,CASSPLWVTNTEAFF,TRBJ1-1,TRBV7-9,few,-
TGTGCCATCAGTGTCCGAACAGGGGCCTCTGGAAACACCATATATTTT,CAISVRTGASGNTIYF,TRBJ1-3,TRBV10-3,-,TRBD1
TGTGCCAGTAGTATAAGGAGGGACAGGACAGATACGCAGTATTTT,CASSIRRDRTDTQYF,TRBJ2-3,TRBV19,many,TRBD1
TGTGCCAGCAGCGTAGCTTCCAGACAGTCCTCCTACAATGAGCAGTTCTTC,CASSVASRQSSYNEQFF,TRBJ2-1,TRBV9,few,-
TGTGCCAGCCCCTTCGGTTATAGCTACACCTTC,CASPFGYSYTF,TRBJ1-2,TRBV2,-,-
TGCAGTGCTAGAGGGAAAACAAGGGCCTATGAGCAGTTCTTC,CSARGKTRAYEQFF,TRBJ2-1,TRBV20-1,-,-
TGCAGTGCTAGGAGCGGAGAGAACACTGAAGCTTTCTTT,CSARSGENTEAFF,TRBJ1-1,TRBV20-1,few,-
TGTGCCAGCAGCTTGTGGGACAGCCGGTACGAGCAGTACTTC,CASSLWDSRYEQYF,TRBJ2-7,TRBV5-5,-,TRBD1
TGTGCCAGCACCCACTGGGGGACCGGGACAGGGGGAAACGGGGAGCTGTTTTTT,CASTHWGTGTGGNGELFF,TRBJ2-2,TRBV12-3/TRBV12-4,few,TRBD1
TGTGCCAGCAGCTTAGAAGCAAGGGGGCCTACAGATACGCAGTATTTT,CASSLEARGPTDTQYF,TRBJ2-3,TRBV7-2,many,TRBD1
TGTGCCAGCAGCCAAGGCGGGGAGAATGAGCAGTTCTTC,CASSQGGENEQFF,TRBJ2-1,TRBV7-6,many,-